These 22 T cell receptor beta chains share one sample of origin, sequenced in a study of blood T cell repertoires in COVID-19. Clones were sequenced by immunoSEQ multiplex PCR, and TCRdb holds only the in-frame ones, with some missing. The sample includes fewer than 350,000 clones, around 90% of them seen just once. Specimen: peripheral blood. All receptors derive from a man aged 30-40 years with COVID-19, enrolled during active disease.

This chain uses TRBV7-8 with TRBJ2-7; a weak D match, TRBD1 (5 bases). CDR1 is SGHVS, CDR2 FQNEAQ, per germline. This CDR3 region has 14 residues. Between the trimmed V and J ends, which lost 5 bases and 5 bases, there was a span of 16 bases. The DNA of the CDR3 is TGTGCCAGCAGCGTACAGGCTCTCGACGACGAGCAGTACTTC. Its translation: CASSVQALDDEQYF.

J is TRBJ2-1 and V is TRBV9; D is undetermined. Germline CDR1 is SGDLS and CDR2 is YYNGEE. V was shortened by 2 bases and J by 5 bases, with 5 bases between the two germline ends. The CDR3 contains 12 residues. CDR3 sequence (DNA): TGTGCCAGCAGCGTCCCTAACAATGAGCAGTTCTTC. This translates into CASSVPNNEQFF.

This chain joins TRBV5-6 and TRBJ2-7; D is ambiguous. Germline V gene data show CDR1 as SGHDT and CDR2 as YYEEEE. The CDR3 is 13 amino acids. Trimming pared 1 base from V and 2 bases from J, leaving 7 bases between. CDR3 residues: CASSLRRAYEQYF. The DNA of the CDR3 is TGTGCCAGCAGCTTGCGACGGGCCTACGAGCAGTACTTC.

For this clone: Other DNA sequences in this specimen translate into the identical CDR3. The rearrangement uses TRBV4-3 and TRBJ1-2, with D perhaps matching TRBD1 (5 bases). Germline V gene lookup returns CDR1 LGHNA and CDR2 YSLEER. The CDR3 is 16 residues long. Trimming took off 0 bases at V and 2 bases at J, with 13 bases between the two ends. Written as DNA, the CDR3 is TGCGCCAGCAGCCAAGATTGGGCAGGGTCCAACTATGGCTACACCTTC. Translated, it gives CASSQDWAGSNYGYTF.

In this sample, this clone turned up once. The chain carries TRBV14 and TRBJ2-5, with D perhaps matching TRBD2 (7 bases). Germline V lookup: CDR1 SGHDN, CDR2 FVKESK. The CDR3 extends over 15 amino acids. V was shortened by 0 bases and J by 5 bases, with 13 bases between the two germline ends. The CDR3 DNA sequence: TGTGCCAGCAGCCAAGAAACAGGGAGGGAGGAGACCCAGTACTTC. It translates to CASSQETGREETQYF.

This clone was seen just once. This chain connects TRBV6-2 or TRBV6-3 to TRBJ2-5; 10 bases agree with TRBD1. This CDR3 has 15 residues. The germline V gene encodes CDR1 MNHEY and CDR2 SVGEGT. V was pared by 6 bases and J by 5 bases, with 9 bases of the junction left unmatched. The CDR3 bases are TGTGCCAGCAGCAGAGGGACAGGGGTTAGGGAGACCCAGTACTTC. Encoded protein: CASSRGTGVRETQYF.

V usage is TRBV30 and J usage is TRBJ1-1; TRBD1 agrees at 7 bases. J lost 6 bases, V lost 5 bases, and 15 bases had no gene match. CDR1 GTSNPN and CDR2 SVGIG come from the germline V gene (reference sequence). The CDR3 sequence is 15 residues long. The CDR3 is CAWVSARDREAEAFF. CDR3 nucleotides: TGTGCCTGGGTCTCCGCACGTGACAGGGAGGCTGAAGCTTTCTTT.

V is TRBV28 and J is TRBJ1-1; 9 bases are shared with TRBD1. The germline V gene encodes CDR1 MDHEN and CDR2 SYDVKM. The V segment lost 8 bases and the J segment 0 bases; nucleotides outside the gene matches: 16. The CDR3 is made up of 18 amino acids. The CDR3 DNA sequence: TGTGCCAGCCTCCCTCTACCGGGACAGGGAAATTTGAACACTGAAGCTTTCTTT. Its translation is CASLPLPGQGNLNTEAFF.

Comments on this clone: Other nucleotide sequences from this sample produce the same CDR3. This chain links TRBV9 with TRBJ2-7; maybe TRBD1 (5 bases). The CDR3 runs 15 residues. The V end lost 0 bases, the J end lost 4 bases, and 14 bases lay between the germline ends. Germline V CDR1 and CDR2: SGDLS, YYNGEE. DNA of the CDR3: TGTGCCAGCAGCGTAGGGAGTGGGGCGACATACGAGCAGTACTTC. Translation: CASSVGSGATYEQYF.

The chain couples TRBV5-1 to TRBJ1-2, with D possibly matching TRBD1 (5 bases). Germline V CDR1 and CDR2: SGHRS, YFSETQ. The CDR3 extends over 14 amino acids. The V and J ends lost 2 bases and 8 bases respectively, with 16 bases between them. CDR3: CASSFSGAREGYTF. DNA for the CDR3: TGCGCCAGCAGCTTTTCGGGCGCCAGGGAAGGCTACACCTTC.

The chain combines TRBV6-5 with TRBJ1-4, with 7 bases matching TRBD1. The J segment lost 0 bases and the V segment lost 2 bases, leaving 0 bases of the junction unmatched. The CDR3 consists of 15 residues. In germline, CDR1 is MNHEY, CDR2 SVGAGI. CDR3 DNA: TGTGCCAGCAGTTACGGACAGGCAACTAATGAAAAACTGTTTTTT. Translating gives CASSYGQATNEKLFF.

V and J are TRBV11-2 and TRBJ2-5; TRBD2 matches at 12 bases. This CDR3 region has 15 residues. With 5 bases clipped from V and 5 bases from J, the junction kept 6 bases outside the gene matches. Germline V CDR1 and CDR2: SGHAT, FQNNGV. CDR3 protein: CASSRPSGGAETQYF. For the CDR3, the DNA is TGTGCCAGCAGCCGACCTAGCGGGGGGGCGGAGACCCAGTACTTC. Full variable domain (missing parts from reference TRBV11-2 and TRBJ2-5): EAGVAQSPRYKIIEKRQSVAFWCNPISGHATLYWYQQILGQGPKLLIQFQNNGVVDDSQLPKDRFSAERLKGVDSTLKIQPAKLEDSAVYLCASSRPSGGAETQYFGPGTRLLVL.

For the CDR3, the DNA is TGTGCCAGCAGCAGAGAGGCGCGAGGTATCGAGCAGTACTTC. This sequence encodes CASSREARGIEQYF. This sequence joins TRBV6-6 and TRBJ2-7, with unresolved D. Between the trimmed V and J ends, which lost 6 bases and 6 bases, there was a span of 18 bases. CDR1 and CDR2 from the germline V gene are MNHNY and SVGAGI (reference sequence). The CDR3 covers 14 residues.

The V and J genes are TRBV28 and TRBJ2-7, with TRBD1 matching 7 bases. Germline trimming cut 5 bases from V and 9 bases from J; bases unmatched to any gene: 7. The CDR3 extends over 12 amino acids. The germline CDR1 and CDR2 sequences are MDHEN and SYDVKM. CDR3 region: CASSQQGTGQYF. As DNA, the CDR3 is TGTGCCAGCAGTCAACAGGGGACGGGGCAGTACTTC.

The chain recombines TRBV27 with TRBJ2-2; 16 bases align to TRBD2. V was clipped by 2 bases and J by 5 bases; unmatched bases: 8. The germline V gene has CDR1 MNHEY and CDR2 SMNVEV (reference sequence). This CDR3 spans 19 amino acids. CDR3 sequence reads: CASSLTGTSGRVRTGELFF. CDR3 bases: TGTGCCAGCAGTTTAACCGGGACTAGCGGGAGGGTTAGAACCGGGGAGCTGTTTTTT.

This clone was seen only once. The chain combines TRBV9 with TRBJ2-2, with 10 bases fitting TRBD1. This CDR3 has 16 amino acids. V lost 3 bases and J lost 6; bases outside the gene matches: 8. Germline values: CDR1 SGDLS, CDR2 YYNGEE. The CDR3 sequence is CASSARGQGIAGELFF. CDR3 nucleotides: TGTGCCAGCAGCGCTCGGGGACAGGGGATCGCCGGGGAGCTGTTTTTT.

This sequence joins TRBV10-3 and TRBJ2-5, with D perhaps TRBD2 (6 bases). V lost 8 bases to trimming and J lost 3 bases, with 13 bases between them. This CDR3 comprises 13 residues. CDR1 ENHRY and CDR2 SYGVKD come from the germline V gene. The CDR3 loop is CAILASAEETQYF. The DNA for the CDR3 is TGTGCCATCCTTGCTAGCGCGGAAGAGACCCAGTACTTC.

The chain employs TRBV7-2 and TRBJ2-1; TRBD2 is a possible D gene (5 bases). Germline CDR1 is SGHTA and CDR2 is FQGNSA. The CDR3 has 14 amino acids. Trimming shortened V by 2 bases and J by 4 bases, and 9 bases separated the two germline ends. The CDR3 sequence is CASSLSGVYNEQFF. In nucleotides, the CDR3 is TGTGCCAGCAGCTTATCCGGGGTTTACAATGAGCAGTTCTTC.

CDR3 amino acids: CAWSAAGTSGGSYEQYF. The CDR3 DNA reads as TGTGCCTGGAGTGCGGCAGGGACTAGCGGGGGGTCCTACGAGCAGTACTTC. This chain uses TRBV30 with TRBJ2-7, with TRBD2 matching 15 bases. After removal of 1 base from V and 1 base from J, the junction contained 5 bases not matched to a gene. The CDR3 has 17 residues. Germline V gives CDR1 GTSNPN, CDR2 SVGIG (reference sequence).

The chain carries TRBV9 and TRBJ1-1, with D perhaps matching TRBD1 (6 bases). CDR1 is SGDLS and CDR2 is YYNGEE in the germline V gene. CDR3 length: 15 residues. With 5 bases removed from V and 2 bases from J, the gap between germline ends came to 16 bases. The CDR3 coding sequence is TGTGCCAGCAGGAGGGGGAAACTTCAAAACACTGAAGCTTTCTTT. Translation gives CASRRGKLQNTEAFF.

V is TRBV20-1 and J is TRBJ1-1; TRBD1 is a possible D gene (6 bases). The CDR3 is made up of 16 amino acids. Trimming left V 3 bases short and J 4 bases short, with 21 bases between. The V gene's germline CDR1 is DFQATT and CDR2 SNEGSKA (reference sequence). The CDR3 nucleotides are TGCAGTGCTAGTAGAGCAGGGGTTAGGGGGGGCACTGAAGCTTTCTTT. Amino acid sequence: CSASRAGVRGGTEAFF.

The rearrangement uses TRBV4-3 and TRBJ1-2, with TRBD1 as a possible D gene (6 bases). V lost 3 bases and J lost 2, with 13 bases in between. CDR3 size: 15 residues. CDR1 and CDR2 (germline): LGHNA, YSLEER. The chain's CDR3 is CASSQSRTVNYGYTF. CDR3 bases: TGCGCCAGCAGCCAGTCCAGGACAGTCAACTATGGCTACACCTTC.